The source of this TCR beta chain is a study of blood T cell repertoires in COVID-19. Study context: Samples taken during acute and convalescent COVID-19 were collected in the United States, Italy and Spain.

The CDR3 totals 15 residues. Germline trimming cut 10 bases from V and 1 base from J; bases unmatched to any gene: 11. Germline V gene data show CDR1 as LNHDA and CDR2 as SQIVND (reference sequence). TCRdb's copy holds only in-frame clones and misses some; the assay was immunoSEQ multiplex PCR. The data hold 100,000 to 150,000 clones, with around 89% observed a single time. The receptor was derived from a man aged 55-75 years with COVID-19, enrolled during active disease. The chain couples TRBV19 to TRBJ2-7, with 9 bases fitting TRBD1. The sample comprised peripheral blood. The CDR3 bases are TGTGCCACCAACACACCGGGACAGGGATCCTACGAGCAGTACTTC. This sequence encodes CATNTPGQGSYEQYF.